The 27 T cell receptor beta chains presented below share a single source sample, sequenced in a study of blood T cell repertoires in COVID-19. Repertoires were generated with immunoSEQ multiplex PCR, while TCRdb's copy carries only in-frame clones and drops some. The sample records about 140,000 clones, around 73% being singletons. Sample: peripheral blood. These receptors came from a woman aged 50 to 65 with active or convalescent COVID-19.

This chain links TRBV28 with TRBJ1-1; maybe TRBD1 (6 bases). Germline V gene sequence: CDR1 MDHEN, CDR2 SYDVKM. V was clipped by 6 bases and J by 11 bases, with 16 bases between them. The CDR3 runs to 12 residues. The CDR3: CASRLPGHEAFF. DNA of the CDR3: TGTGCCAGCAGACTGCCGGGACATGAGGCTTTCTTT.

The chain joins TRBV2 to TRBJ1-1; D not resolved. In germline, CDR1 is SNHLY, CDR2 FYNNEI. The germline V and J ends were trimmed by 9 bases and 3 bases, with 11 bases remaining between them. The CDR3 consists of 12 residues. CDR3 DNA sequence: TGTGCCAGTTCTAAAGGAGACACTGAAGCTTTCTTT. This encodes CASSKGDTEAFF.

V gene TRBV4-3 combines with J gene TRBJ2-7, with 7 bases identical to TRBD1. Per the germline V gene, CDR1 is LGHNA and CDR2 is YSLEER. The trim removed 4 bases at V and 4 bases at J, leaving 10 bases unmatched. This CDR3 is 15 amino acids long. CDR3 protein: CASSLDRATSYEQYF. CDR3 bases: TGCGCCAGCAGCCTCGACAGGGCAACTTCATACGAGCAGTACTTC.

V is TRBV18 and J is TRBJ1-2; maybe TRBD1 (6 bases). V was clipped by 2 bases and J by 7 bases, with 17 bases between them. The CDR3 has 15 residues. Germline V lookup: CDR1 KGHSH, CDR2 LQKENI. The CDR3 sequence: CASSPSVSTGSGYTF. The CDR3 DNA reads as TGTGCCAGCTCACCATCCGTCTCTACAGGGTCTGGCTACACCTTC.

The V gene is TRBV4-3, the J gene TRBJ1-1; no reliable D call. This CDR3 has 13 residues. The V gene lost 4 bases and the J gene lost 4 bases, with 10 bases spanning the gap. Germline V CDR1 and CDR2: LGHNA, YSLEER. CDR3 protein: CASSLRRATEAFF. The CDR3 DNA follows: TGCGCCAGCAGCCTCCGCCGCGCCACTGAAGCTTTCTTT.

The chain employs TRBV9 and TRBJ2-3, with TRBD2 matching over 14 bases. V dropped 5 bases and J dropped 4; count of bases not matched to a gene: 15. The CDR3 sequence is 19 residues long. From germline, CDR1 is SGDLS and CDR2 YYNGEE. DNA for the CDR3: TGTGCCAGCAGAACCCACGGACTAGCGGGGGGCTCCCCGGCAGATACGCAGTATTTT. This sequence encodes CASRTHGLAGGSPADTQYF.

The DNA for the CDR3 is TGCGCCAGCACCCCCTCTATTGAGGACGGGGAGCTGTTTTTT. Its protein is CASTPSIEDGELFF. This sequence joins TRBV5-1 and TRBJ2-2; no clear D. Trimming pared 6 bases from V and 7 bases from J, leaving 16 bases between. This CDR3 is 14 amino acids long. Germline V lookup: CDR1 SGHRS, CDR2 YFSETQ.

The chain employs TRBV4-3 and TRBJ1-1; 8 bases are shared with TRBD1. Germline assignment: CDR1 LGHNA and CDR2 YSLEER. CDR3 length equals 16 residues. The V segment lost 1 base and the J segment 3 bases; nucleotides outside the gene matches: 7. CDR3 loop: CASSQVLDRVDTEAFF. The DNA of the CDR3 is TGCGCCAGCAGCCAAGTTTTGGACAGGGTGGACACTGAAGCTTTCTTT.

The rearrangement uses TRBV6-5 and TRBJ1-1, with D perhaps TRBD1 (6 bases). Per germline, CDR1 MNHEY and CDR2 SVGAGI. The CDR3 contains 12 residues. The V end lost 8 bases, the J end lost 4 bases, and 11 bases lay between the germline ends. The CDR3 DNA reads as TGTGCCAGCGGGGGAGGGGGCACTGAAGCTTTCTTT. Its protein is CASGGGGTEAFF.

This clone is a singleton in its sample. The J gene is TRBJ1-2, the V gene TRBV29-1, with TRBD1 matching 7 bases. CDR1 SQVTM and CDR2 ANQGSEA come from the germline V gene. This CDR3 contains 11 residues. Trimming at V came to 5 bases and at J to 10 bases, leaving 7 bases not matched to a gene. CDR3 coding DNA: TGCAGCGTTTCCTGGACAGGCCACTACACCTTC. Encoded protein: CSVSWTGHYTF.

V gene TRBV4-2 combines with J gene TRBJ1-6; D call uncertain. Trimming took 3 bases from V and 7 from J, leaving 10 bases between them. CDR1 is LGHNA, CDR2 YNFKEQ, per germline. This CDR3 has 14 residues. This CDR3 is CASSQVRGNSPLHF. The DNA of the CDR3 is TGTGCCAGCAGCCAGGTACGCGGAAATTCACCCCTCCACTTT.

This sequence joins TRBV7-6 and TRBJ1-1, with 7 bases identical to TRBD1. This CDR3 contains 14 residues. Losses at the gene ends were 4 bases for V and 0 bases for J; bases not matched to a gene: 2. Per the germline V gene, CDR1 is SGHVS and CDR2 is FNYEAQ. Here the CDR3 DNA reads TGTGCCAGCAGCTCGACAGGGCTGAACACTGAAGCTTTCTTT. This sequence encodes CASSSTGLNTEAFF.

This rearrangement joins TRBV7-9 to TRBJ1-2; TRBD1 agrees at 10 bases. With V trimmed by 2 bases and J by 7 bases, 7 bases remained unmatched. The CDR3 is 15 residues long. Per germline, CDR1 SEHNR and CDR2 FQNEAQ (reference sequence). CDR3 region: CASSLPAGTGVGYTF. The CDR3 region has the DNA TGTGCCAGCAGCTTACCGGCCGGGACAGGGGTTGGCTACACCTTC.

The CDR3 region has the DNA TGTGCCAGCAGAAGCACCGGGACAGGGGTAGCTGAAGCTTTCTTT. It is translated as CASRSTGTGVAEAFF. The rearrangement links TRBV7-2 to TRBJ1-1; TRBD1 matches 10 bases. The CDR3 runs to 15 residues. After removal of 6 bases from V and 6 bases from J, the junction contained 10 bases not matched to a gene. CDR1 is SGHTA, CDR2 FQGNSA, per germline.

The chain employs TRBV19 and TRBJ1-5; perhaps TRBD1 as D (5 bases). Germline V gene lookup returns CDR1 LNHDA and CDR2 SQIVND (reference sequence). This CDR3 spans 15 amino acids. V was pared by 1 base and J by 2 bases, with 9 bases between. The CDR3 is CASSIAGWRNQPQHF. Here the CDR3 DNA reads TGTGCCAGTAGTATAGCAGGGTGGCGCAATCAGCCCCAGCATTTT. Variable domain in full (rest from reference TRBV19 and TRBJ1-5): DGGITQSPKYLFRKEGQNVTLSCEQNLNHDAMYWYRQDPGQGLRLIYYSQIVNDFQKGDIAEGYSVSREKKESFPLTVTSAQKNPTAFYLCASSIAGWRNQPQHFGDGTRLSIL.

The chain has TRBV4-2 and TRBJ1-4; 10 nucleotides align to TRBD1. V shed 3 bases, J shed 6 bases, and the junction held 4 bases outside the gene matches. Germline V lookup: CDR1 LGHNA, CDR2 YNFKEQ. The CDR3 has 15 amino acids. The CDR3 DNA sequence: TGTGCCAGCAGCCATCCCGGGACAGGGGATGAAAAACTGTTTTTT. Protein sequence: CASSHPGTGDEKLFF.

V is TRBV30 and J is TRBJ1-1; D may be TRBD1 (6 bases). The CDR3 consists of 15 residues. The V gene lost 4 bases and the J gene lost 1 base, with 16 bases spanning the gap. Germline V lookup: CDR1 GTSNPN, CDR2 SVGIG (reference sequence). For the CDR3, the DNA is TGTGCCTGGATGGCCCAACAGGGCCAGAACACTGAAGCTTTCTTT. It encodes CAWMAQQGQNTEAFF.

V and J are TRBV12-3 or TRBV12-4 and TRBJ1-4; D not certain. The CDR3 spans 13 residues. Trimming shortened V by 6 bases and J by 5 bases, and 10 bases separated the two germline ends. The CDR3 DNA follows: TGTGCCAGCAGGGGAACGGGGAATGAAAAACTGTTTTTT. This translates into CASRGTGNEKLFF.

The CDR3 DNA follows: TGTGCCGGGGGCCCTGGGGGCCAAGAGACCCAGTACTTC. Translating gives CAGGPGGQETQYF. The V and J genes are TRBV6-1 and TRBJ2-5; the D gene is possibly TRBD1 (6 bases). The CDR3 is made up of 13 amino acids. Trimming took 11 bases from V and 1 from J, leaving 14 bases between them. Germline assignment: CDR1 MNHNS and CDR2 SASEGT.

DNA for the CDR3: TGTGCCAGCAGCACCGACAGGGGCCCAGAAAAACTGTTTTTT. This translates into CASSTDRGPEKLFF. V and J are TRBV7-9 and TRBJ1-4; 8 bases match TRBD1. Trimming removed 5 bases from V and 8 bases from J; junction bases left unmatched: 7. From germline, CDR1 is SEHNR and CDR2 FQNEAQ (reference sequence). This CDR3 has 14 residues.

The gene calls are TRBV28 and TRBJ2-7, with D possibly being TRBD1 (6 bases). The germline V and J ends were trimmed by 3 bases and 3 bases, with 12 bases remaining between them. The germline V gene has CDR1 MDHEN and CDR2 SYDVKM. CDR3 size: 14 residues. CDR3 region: CASSFDGTRYEQYF. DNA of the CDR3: TGTGCCAGCAGTTTCGATGGGACACGCTACGAGCAGTACTTC.

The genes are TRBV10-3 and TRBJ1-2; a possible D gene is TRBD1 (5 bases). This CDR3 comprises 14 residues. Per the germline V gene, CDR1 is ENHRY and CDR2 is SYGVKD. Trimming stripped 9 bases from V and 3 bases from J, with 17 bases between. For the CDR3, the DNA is TGTGCCATGTCCAGAGGCATGACAGACTATGGCTACACCTTC. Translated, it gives CAMSRGMTDYGYTF.

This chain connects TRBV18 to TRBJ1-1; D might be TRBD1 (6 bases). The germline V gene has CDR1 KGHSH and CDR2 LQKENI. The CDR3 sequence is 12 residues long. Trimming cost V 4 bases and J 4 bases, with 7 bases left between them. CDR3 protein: CASSLTGTEAFF. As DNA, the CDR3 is TGTGCCAGCTCACTGACAGGCACTGAAGCTTTCTTT.

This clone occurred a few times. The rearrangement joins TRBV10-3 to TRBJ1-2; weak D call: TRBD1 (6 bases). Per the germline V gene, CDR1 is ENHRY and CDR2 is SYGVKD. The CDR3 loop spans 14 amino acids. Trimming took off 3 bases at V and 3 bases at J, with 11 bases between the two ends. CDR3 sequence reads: CAISEGGADYGYTF. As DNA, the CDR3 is TGTGCCATCAGTGAAGGGGGGGCGGACTATGGCTACACCTTC.

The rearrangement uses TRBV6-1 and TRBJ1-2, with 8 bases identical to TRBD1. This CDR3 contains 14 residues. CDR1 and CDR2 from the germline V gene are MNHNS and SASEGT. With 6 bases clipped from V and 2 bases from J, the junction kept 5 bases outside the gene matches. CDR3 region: CASSGDRLNYGYTF. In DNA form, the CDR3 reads TGTGCCAGCAGCGGGGACAGGCTCAACTATGGCTACACCTTC.

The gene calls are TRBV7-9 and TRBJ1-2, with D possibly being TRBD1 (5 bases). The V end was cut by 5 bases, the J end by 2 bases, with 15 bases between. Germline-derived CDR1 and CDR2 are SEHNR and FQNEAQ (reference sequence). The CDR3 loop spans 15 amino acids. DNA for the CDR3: TGTGCCAGCAGCCCAGCCGGGGGAGCAAACTATGGCTACACCTTC. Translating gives CASSPAGGANYGYTF.

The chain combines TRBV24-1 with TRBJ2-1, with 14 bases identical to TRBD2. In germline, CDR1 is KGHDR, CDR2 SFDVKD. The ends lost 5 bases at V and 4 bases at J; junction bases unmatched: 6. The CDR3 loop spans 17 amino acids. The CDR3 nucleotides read TGTGCCACCAGTGTTGGGACTAGCGGGAGAGGGTACAATGAGCAGTTCTTC. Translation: CATSVGTSGRGYNEQFF.